The rows below give T cell receptor beta chains drawn from one sample of a study of T cell repertoires in cytomegalovirus infection. Using its own MiXCR run on the reads, TCRdb lists one record per CDR3 protein. The sample holds around 440,000 distinct CDR3 sequences; 11% are singletons and the top ten take roughly a tenth. Material: PBMCs. The receptors stem from a human donor in good health (CMV status not recorded). Some clones in this sample may be carry-over from other donors' samples. Each CDR3 is given with its conserved first and last residue. D genes are given only for firm matches. Expanded clones are given a class, and other clones once, few, many or no size at all.

>TRBJ2-3|NA|many|TRBV12-5
TGTGCTAGTGGTTTCTCGTCCTATGGAACAGATACGCAGTATTTT
CASGFSSYGTDTQYF
>TRBJ2-4|TRBD2|many|TRBV28
TGTGCCAGCAGAAGCGGGGCGGGAGGGCAAAACATTCAGTACTTC
CASRSGAGGQNIQYF
>TRBJ2-3|TRBD1|NA|TRBV19
TGTGCCAGCAGCAGACAGGGGGCCCCAGATACGCAGTATTTT
CASSRQGAPDTQYF
>TRBJ2-3|TRBD2|many|TRBV24-1
TGTGCCACCAGTCCCCGGAGCGGGAGAGCAGATACGCAGTATTTT
CATSPRSGRADTQYF
>TRBJ2-3|NA|NA|TRBV25-1
TGTGCCAGCAGTGATCACGGGGGCACAGATACGCAGTATTTT
CASSDHGGTDTQYF
>TRBJ2-3|NA|few|TRBV2
TGTGCCAGCACTTTGTCCAGCGCAATATATTTT
CASTLSSAIYF
>TRBJ1-6|TRBD1|many|TRBV11-2
TGTGCCAGCAGCGGAACTGGGACAGGGCATTCACCCCTCCACTTT
CASSGTGTGHSPLHF
>TRBJ1-1|NA|many|TRBV28
TGTGCCAGCATATTCACGGGGACCTTGGGCGCTGAAGCTTTCTTT
CASIFTGTLGAEAFF
>TRBJ1-2|NA|many|TRBV13
TGTGCCAGCAGATACAGCGGTACTAACTATGGCTACACCTTC
CASRYSGTNYGYTF
>TRBJ2-7|TRBD1|NA|TRBV6-5
TGTGCCAGCACCAGGGACAGGGGGCACGAGCAGTACTTC
CASTRDRGHEQYF
>TRBJ1-2|TRBD1|many|TRBV12-5
TGTGCTAGTGGTCCTGGACAGGCGGGGTTGGTTAACTATGGCTACACCTTC
CASGPGQAGLVNYGYTF
>TRBJ2-2|TRBD2|many|TRBV6-2/TRBV6-3
TGTGCCAGCAGGCTAGCGGGGGCCTTCACCGGGGAGCTGTTTTTT
CASRLAGAFTGELFF
>TRBJ1-6|NA|many|TRBV20-1
TGCAGTGCTCCGGACAGTCTGAAAGGAGATTCACCCCTCCACTTT
CSAPDSLKGDSPLHF
>TRBJ1-2|TRBD1|few|TRBV4-1
TGCGCCAGCAGCCAAGTTGAGACAGGGGTATCCTATGGCTACACCTTC
CASSQVETGVSYGYTF
>TRBJ2-5|NA|many|TRBV2
TGTGCCAGCAGTGAAGCGCCGGGAATTCAGGCCCAGTACTTC
CASSEAPGIQAQYF
>TRBJ1-2|NA|many|TRBV7-2
TGTGCCAGCAGCTTAGGCTGGGGCTACACCTTC
CASSLGWGYTF
>TRBJ1-1|NA|many|TRBV4-2
TGTGCCAGCAGCCAAGAGACCCCTGAAACTGAAGCTTTCTTT
CASSQETPETEAFF
>TRBJ2-4|TRBD1|many|TRBV2
TGTGCCAGCAGGGCTAGGCACGGACAGGGGGCTGCCAAAAACATTCAGTACTTC
CASRARHGQGAAKNIQYF
>TRBJ1-1|NA|many|TRBV18
TGTGCCAGCTCACGGGGCAGGGAAGCGACTGAAGCTTTCTTT
CASSRGREATEAFF
>TRBJ2-3|NA|many|TRBV7-3
TGTGCCAGCAGCTTAAATTGGGCAGATACGCAGTATTTT
CASSLNWADTQYF
>TRBJ2-7|TRBD2|NA|TRBV20-1
TGCAGTGCTAGAGCTAGCGGGGAGCAGTACTTC
CSARASGEQYF
>TRBJ1-6|TRBD1|many|TRBV2
TGTGCCAGCAGACCCGGGACAGGGTCAGACTATAATTCACCCCTCCACTTT
CASRPGTGSDYNSPLHF
>TRBJ2-4|NA|few|TRBV28
TGTGCCAGCAGTTTGTGGAGAAGTGGGGCCAAAAACATTCAGTACTTC
CASSLWRSGAKNIQYF
>TRBJ2-7|NA|few|TRBV27
TGTGCCAGCAGACTGGGGGGGGGCGACGAGCAGTACTTC
CASRLGGGDEQYF
>TRBJ1-4|NA|many|TRBV6-1
TGTGCCAGCAGTGAATACAAAAATGAAAAACTGTTTTTT
CASSEYKNEKLFF
>TRBJ1-5|NA|once|TRBV3-1
TGTGCCAGCAGCCCCACCCGACCTCTCGGCAGGGTCAATCAGCCCCAGCATTTT
CASSPTRPLGRVNQPQHF
>TRBJ1-1|NA|many|TRBV11-2
TGTGCCAGCAGCCAATCGAGGAACACTGAAGCTTTCTTT
CASSQSRNTEAFF
>TRBJ2-1|TRBD2|many|TRBV7-9
TGTGCCAGCAGGTCCCCCACGACTAGCAGTTACAATGAGCAGTTCTTC
CASRSPTTSSYNEQFF
>TRBJ2-1|TRBD2|many|TRBV5-1
TGCGCCAGCAGCCCCCGGACTAGCGGGAGTGGGACGGGTGAGCAGTTCTTC
CASSPRTSGSGTGEQFF
>TRBJ1-1|TRBD1|NA|TRBV5-1
TGCGCCAGCAGCGTGGGGAGAGGACAGGGGCCGCCTGAAGCTTTCTTT
CASSVGRGQGPPEAFF
>TRBJ1-2|NA|many|TRBV6-5
TGTGCCAGCAGTCCCAACCTAAATGGCTACACCTTC
CASSPNLNGYTF
>TRBJ2-3|NA|many|TRBV25-1
TGTGCCAGCGGGCTGGGGGCAGGGAGCACAGATACGCAGTATTTT
CASGLGAGSTDTQYF
>TRBJ1-5|TRBD1|NA|TRBV27
TGTGCCAGCAGTTTCCTATCAGGGGGCGAACAGCCCCAGCATTTT
CASSFLSGGEQPQHF
>TRBJ2-2|NA|many|TRBV7-3
TGTGCCAGCAGCTCTACCCGGGGAGACGGGGAGCTGTTTTTT
CASSSTRGDGELFF
>TRBJ2-7|TRBD1|many|TRBV10-3
TGTGCCATCAGTCCCCAGACAGGGAATTCCTACGAGCAGTACTTC
CAISPQTGNSYEQYF
>TRBJ2-1|TRBD1|many|TRBV7-9
TGTGCCAGCAGCCCAGACAGGGGTCATGAGCAGTTCTTC
CASSPDRGHEQFF
>TRBJ2-2|NA|many|TRBV12-3/TRBV12-4
TGTGCCAGCAGTTCGGGGGTGGTGGGCGTCAACGGGGAGCTGTTTTTT
CASSSGVVGVNGELFF
>TRBJ2-3|NA|few|TRBV12-3/TRBV12-4
TGTGCCAGCAGTTTATTTGGGGCAGGGGATACGCAGTATTTT
CASSLFGAGDTQYF
>TRBJ2-7|TRBD2|NA|TRBV4-1
TGCGCCAGCAGCCAAGCACGGGAGGGCTACGAGCAGTACTTC
CASSQAREGYEQYF
>TRBJ2-7|NA|NA|TRBV28
TGTGCCAGCAGTTTGCCCACAAACGAGCAGTACTTC
CASSLPTNEQYF
>TRBJ2-6|NA|few|TRBV19
TGTGCCAGTAGATCCCAGGGCTCTGGGGCCAACGTCCTGACTTTC
CASRSQGSGANVLTF
>TRBJ1-1|NA|many|TRBV18
TGTGCCAGCTCACCACGGGCGATAGGGGAGAACACTGAAGCTTTCTTT
CASSPRAIGENTEAFF
>TRBJ2-7|TRBD2|many|TRBV6-5
TGTGCCAGCAGTCGCTCGGGACTAGCGCAACGCCACGAGCAGTACTTC
CASSRSGLAQRHEQYF
>TRBJ2-7|NA|few|TRBV20-1
TGCAGTGCCGCCGAAGACACCTCCTACGAGCAGTACTTC
CSAAEDTSYEQYF
>TRBJ2-1|TRBD2|NA|TRBV11-2
TGTGCCAGCAGCTTAGAAAGCGGGAGGGCCGCTGAGCAGTTCTTC
CASSLESGRAAEQFF
>TRBJ2-7|TRBD1|NA|TRBV10-3
TGTGCCATCATCCCCCGGGACAGGGATGCCTACGAGCAGTACTTC
CAIIPRDRDAYEQYF
>TRBJ1-1|NA|many|TRBV27
TGTGCCAGCCTTTCCCTTGCTATGAACACTGAAGCTTTCTTT
CASLSLAMNTEAFF
>TRBJ2-7|NA|many|TRBV28
TGTGCCAGCGGGCTAGCGAACCTCTACGAGCAGTACTTC
CASGLANLYEQYF
>TRBJ2-5|TRBD2|many|TRBV4-1
TGCGCCAGCAGTGGTGGTAGCGGGGGGGCGAGAGAGACCCAGTACTTC
CASSGGSGGARETQYF
>TRBJ2-1|TRBD2|few|TRBV12-3/TRBV12-4
TGTGCCAGCAGTTTAATGGCTAGCGGGAGATGGGAGCAGTTCTTC
CASSLMASGRWEQFF
>TRBJ1-1|TRBD1|NA|TRBV12-3/TRBV12-4
TGTGCCAGCAGTCGCCTCAGCCCTACAGGGGGAACTGAAGCTTTCTTT
CASSRLSPTGGTEAFF
>TRBJ1-5|NA|NA|TRBV19
TGTGCCAGTAGTGGCCGAGACACTGTATTCTCAAATCAGCCCCAGCATTTT
CASSGRDTVFSNQPQHF
>TRBJ1-1|NA|few|TRBV20-1
TGCAGTGCTAGGACGGAGTGGGGGACTGAAGCTTTCTTT
CSARTEWGTEAFF
>TRBJ1-1|TRBD1|few|TRBV20-1
TGCAGTGCTACCACCAGGGGGATAATCAACACTGAAGCTTTCTTT
CSATTRGIINTEAFF